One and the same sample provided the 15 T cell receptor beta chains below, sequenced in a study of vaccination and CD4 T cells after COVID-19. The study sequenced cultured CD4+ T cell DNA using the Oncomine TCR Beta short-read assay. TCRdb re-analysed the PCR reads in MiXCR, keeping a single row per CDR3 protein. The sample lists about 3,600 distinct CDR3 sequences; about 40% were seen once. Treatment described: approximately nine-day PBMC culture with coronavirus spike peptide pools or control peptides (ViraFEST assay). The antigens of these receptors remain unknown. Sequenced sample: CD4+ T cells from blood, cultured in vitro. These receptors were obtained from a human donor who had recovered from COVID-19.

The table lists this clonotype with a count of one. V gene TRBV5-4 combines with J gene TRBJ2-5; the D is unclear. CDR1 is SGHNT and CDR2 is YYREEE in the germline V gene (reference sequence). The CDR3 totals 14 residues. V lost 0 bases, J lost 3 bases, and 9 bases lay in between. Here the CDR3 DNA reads TGTGCCAGCAGCTTGGGGGCTAAAGAAGAGACCCAGTACTTC. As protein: CASSLGAKEETQYF.

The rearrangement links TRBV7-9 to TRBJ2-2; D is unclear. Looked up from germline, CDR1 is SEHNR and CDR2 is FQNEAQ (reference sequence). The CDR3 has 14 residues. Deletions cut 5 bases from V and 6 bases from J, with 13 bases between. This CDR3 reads CASSRRVAAGELFF. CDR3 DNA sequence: TGTGCCAGCAGCCGACGGGTTGCAGCCGGGGAGCTGTTTTTT.

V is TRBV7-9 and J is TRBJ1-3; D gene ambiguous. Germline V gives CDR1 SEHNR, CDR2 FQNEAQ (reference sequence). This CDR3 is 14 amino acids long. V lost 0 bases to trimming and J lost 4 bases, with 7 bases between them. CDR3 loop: CASSLAFAGNTIYF. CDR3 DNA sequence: TGTGCCAGCAGCTTAGCGTTTGCAGGAAACACCATATATTTT.

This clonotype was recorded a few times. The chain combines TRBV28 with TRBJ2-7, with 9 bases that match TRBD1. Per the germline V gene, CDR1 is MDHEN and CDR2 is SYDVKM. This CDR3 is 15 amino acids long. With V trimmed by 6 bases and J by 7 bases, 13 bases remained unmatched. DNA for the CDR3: TGTGCCAGCAGCCCTCCCGGGACAGGGCGATATGAGCAGTACTTC. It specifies CASSPPGTGRYEQYF.

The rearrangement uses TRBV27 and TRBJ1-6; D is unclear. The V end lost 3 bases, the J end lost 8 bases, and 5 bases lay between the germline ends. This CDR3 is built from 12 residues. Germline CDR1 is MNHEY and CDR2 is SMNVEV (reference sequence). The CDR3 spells CASSFSDSPLHF. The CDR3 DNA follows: TGTGCCAGCAGTTTTTCGGATTCACCCCTCCACTTT.

For the CDR3, the DNA is TGTGCCAGCAGCTTAGGTTTATCGAATCTCTCTGGAAACACCATATATTTT. Translation gives CASSLGLSNLSGNTIYF. The genes are TRBV7-9 and TRBJ1-3; D not resolved. The germline CDR1 and CDR2 sequences are SEHNR and FQNEAQ (reference sequence). The V gene lost 1 base and the J gene lost 0 bases, with 13 bases spanning the gap. This CDR3 is built from 17 residues.

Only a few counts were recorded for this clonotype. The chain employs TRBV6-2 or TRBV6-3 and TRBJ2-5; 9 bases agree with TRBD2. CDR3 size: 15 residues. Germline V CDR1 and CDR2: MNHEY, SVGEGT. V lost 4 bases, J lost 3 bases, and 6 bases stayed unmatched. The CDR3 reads CASSLAGEGEETQYF. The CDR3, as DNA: TGTGCCAGCAGTTTAGCGGGAGAGGGTGAAGAGACCCAGTACTTC.

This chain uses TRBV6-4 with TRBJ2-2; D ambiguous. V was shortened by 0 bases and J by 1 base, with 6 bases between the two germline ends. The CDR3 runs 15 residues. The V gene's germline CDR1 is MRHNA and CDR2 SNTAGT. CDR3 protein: CASSDSDQNTGELFF. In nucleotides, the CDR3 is TGTGCCAGCAGTGACTCAGATCAGAACACCGGGGAGCTGTTTTTT.

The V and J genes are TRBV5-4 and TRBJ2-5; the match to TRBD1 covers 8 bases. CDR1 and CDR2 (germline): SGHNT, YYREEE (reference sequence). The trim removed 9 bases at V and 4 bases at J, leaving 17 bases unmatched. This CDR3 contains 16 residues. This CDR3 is CATTPRQGALGETQYF. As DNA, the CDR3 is TGTGCCACCACACCCCGGCAGGGGGCTTTGGGAGAGACCCAGTACTTC.

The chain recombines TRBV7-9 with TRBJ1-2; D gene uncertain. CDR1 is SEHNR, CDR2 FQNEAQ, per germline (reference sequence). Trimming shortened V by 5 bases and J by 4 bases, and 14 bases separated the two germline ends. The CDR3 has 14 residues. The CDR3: CASSPPGSLYGYTF. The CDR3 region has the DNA TGTGCCAGCAGCCCCCCGGGGAGTCTCTATGGCTACACCTTC. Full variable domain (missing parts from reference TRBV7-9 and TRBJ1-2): DTGVSQNPRHKITKRGQNVTFRCDPISEHNRLYWYRQTLGQGPEFLTYFQNEAQLEKSRLLSDRFSAERPKGSFSTLEIQRTEQGDSAMYLCASSPPGSLYGYTFGSGTRLTVV.

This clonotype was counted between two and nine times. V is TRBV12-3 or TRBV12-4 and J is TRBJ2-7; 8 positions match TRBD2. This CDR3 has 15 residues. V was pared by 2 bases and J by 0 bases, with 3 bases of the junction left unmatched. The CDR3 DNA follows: TGTGCCAGCAGTTTAATTAGCGGGACCTCCTACGAGCAGTACTTC. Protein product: CASSLISGTSYEQYF.

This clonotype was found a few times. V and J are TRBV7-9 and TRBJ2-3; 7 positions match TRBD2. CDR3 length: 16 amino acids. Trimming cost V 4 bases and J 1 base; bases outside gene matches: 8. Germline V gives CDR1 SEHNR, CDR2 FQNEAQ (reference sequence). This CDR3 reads CASSSGVSGRTDTQYF. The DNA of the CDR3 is TGTGCCAGCAGCTCCGGCGTTAGCGGGCGCACAGATACGCAGTATTTT.

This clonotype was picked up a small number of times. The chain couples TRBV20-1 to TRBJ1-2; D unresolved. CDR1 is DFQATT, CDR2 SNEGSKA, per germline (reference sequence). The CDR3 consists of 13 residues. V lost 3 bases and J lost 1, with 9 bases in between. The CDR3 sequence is CSASLPVNYGYTF. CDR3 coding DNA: TGCAGTGCTAGTTTGCCGGTTAACTATGGCTACACCTTC.

In nucleotides, the CDR3 is TGCAGTGCTTCCACCGGGACTAGAATCGGAGAGACCCAGTACTTC. Translating gives CSASTGTRIGETQYF. The V call is TRBV20-1, the J call TRBJ2-5; 8 nucleotides line up with TRBD2. This CDR3 contains 15 residues. J gave up 4 bases and V 5 bases, and 12 bases lay outside the gene matches. Germline loops: CDR1 DFQATT, CDR2 SNEGSKA (reference sequence).

The CDR3 here is CASSFPLAGEETQYF. In DNA, the CDR3 is TGTGCCAGCAGTTTCCCGCTAGCGGGGGAAGAGACCCAGTACTTC. The chain is built from TRBV6-2 or TRBV6-3 and TRBJ2-5; 10 bases agree with TRBD2. The CDR3 has 15 residues. Germline V gene data show CDR1 as MNHEY and CDR2 as SVGEGT. With 4 bases clipped from V and 3 bases from J, the junction kept 5 bases outside the gene matches.